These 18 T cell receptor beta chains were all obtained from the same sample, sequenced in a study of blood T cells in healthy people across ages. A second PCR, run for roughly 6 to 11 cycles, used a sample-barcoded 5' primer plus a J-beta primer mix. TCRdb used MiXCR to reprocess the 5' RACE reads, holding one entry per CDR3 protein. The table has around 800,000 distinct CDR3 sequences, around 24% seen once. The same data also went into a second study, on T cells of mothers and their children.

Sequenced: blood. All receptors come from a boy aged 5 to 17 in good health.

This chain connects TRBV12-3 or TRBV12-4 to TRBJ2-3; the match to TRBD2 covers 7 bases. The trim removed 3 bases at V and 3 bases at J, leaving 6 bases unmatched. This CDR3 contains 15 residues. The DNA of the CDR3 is TGTGCCAGCAGTTTTTCGGCGGGGGTTACAGATACGCAGTATTTT. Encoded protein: CASSFSAGVTDTQYF.

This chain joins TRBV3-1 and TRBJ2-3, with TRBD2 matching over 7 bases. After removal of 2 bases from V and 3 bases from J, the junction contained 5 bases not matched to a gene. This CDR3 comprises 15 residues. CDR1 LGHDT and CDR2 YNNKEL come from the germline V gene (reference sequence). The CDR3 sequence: CASSQSGGLTDTQYF. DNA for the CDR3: TGTGCCAGCAGCCAATCTGGGGGACTAACAGATACGCAGTATTTT.

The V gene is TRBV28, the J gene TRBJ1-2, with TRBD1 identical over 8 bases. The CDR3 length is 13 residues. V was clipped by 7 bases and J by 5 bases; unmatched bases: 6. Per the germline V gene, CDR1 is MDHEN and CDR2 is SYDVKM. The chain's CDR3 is CASNAGGGYGYTF. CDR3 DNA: TGTGCCAGCAACGCAGGGGGCGGGTATGGCTACACCTTC.

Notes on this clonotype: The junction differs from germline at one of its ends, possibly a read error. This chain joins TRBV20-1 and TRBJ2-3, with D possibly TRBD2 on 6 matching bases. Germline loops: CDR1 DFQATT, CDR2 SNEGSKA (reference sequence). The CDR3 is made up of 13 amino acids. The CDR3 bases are TGCAGTGCTAGGGGGACCCACCGGGAGACCCAGTACTTT. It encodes CSARGTHRETQYF.

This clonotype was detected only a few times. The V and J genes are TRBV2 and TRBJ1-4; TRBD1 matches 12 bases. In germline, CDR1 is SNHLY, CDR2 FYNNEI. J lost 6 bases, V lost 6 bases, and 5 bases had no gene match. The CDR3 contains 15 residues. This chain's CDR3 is CASRGQGARDEKLFF. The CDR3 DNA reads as TGTGCCAGCAGGGGACAGGGGGCGCGGGATGAAAAACTGTTTTTT.

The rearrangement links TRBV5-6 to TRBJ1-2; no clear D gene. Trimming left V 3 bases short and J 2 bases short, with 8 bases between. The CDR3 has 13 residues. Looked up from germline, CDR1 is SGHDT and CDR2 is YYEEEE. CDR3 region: CASSYDWNYGYTF. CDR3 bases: TGTGCCAGCAGCTACGACTGGAACTATGGCTACACCTTC.

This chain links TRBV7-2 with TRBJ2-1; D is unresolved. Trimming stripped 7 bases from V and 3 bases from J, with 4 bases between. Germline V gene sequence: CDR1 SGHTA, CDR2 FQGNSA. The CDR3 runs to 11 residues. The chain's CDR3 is CASTDYNEQFF. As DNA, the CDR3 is TGTGCCAGCACCGACTACAATGAGCAGTTCTTC.

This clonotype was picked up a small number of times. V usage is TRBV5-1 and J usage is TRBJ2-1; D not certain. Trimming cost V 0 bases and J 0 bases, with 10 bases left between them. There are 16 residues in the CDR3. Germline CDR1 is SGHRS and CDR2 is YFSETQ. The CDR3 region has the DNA TGCGCCAGCAGCTTGGCCTGGGTGAGCTCCTACAATGAGCAGTTCTTC. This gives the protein CASSLAWVSSYNEQFF.

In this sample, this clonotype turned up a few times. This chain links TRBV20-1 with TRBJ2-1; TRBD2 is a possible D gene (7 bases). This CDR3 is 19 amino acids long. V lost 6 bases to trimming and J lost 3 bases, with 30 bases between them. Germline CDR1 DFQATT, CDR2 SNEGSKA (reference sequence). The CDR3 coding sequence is TGCAGTGCCCCTTTCCCGAGGGGGGGTCTCGGGGGATACTACAATGAGCAGTTCTTC. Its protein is CSAPFPRGGLGGYYNEQFF.

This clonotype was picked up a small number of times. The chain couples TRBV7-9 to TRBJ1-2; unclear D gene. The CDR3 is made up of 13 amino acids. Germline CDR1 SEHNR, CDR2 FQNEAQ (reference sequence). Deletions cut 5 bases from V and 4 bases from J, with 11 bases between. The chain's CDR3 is CASSQEEFYGYTF. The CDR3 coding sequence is TGTGCCAGCAGCCAAGAAGAGTTCTATGGCTACACCTTC.

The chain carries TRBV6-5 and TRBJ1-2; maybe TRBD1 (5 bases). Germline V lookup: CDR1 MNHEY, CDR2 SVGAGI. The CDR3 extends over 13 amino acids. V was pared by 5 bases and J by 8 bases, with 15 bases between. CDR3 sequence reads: CASSRDGPGGYTF. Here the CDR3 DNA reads TGTGCCAGCAGTCGGGACGGCCCGGGGGGCTACACCTTC.

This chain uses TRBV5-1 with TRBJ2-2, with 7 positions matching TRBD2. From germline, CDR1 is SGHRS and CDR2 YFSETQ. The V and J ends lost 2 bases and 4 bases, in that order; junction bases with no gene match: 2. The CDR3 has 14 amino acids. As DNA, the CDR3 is TGCGCCAGCAGCTTACTAGCGATCACCGGGGAGCTGTTTTTT. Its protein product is CASSLLAITGELFF.

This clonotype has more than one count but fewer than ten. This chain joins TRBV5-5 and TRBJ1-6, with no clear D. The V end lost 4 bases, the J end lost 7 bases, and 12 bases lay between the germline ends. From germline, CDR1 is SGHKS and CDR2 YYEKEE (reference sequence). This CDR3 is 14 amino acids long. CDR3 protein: CASSPRTANSPLHF. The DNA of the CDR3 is TGTGCCAGCAGCCCGAGGACGGCAAATTCACCCCTCCACTTT. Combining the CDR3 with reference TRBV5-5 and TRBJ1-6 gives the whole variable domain DAGVTQSPTHLIKTRGQQVTLRCSPISGHKSVSWYQQVLGQGPQFIFQYYEKEERGRGNFPDRFSARQFPNYSSELNVNALLLGDSALYLCASSPRTANSPLHFGNGTRLTVT.

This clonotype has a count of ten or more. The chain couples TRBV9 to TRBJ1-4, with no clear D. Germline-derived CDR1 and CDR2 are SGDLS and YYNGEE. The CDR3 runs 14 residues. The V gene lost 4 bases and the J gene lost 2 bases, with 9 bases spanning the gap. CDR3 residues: CASSPQKTNEKLFF. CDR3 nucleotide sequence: TGTGCCAGCAGCCCTCAGAAGACTAATGAAAAACTGTTTTTT.

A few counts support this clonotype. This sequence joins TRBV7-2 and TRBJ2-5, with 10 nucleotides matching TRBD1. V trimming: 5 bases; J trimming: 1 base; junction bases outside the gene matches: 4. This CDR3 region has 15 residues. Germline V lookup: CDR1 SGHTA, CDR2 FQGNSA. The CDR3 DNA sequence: TGTGCCAGCAGCACCCGGACAGGGGGCCAAGAGACCCAGTACTTC. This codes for CASSTRTGGQETQYF.

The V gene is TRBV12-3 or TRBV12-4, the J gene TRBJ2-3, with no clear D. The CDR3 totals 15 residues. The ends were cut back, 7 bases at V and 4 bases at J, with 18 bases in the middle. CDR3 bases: TGTGCCAGCAATGCCAACGGAGAAGGCGCAGATACGCAGTATTTT. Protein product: CASNANGEGADTQYF.

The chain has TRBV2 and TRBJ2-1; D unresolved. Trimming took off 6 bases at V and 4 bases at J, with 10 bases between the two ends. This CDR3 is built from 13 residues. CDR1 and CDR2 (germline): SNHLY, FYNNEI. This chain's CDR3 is CASSSDKYNEQFF. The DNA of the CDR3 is TGTGCCAGCAGCTCAGACAAGTACAATGAGCAGTTCTTC.

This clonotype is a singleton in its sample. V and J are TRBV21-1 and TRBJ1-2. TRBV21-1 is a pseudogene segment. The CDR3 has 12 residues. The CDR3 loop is CASSIGVSGYTF. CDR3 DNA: TGTGCCAGCAGCATCGGGGTTTCCGGCTACACCTTC.